What follows are 12 T cell receptor beta chains derived from one specimen sequenced in a study of T cells in tuberculosis (dated 2018 in TCRdb). Library preparation was by the immunoSEQ multiplex PCR assay. Drawn from immuneACCESS, this table holds only the in-frame rearrangements with V and J called that TCRdb kept. Clones are partly lost; checked studies trace under half to an unresolved V gene and leave the rest unexplained. The sample records tens of thousands of clones, nearly 97% of which are singletons. The ten top clones hold approximately 8.8% of the sample. Specimen: PBMCs. These receptor sequences come from a donor between 10 and 35 years old with latent tuberculosis or without tuberculosis infection.

CDR3 sequence: CASTGQLNSPLHF. CDR3 nucleotide sequence: TGTGCCAGCACTGGACAGTTGAATTCACCCCTCCACTTT. The chain has TRBV2 and TRBJ1-6; weak D call: TRBD1 (6 bases). Deletions cut 7 bases from V and 7 bases from J, with 11 bases between. The CDR3 has 13 amino acids. Germline V gene sequence: CDR1 SNHLY, CDR2 FYNNEI.

V and J are TRBV18 and TRBJ2-7; 11 bases map to TRBD2. V lost 3 bases, J lost 3 bases, and 1 base stayed unmatched. CDR3 size: 14 residues. Germline V gene data show CDR1 as KGHSH and CDR2 as LQKENI. CDR3 loop: CASSPSGGDYEQYF. The DNA for the CDR3 is TGTGCCAGCTCACCTAGCGGGGGGGACTACGAGCAGTACTTC. The whole variable domain, filled in from reference TRBV18 and TRBJ2-7, reads NAGVMQNPRHLVRRRGQEARLRCSPMKGHSHVYWYRQLPEEGLKFMVYLQKENIIDESGMPKERFSAEFPKEGPSILRIQQVVRGDSAAYFCASSPSGGDYEQYFGPGTRLTVT.

The chain carries TRBV4-1 and TRBJ1-6; TRBD1 might be the D (6 bases). This CDR3 has 18 residues. The V and J ends lost 1 base and 0 bases respectively, with 13 bases between them. The germline V gene encodes CDR1 MGHRA and CDR2 YSYEKL. The CDR3 spells CASSQVQTGSSYNSPLHF. The CDR3 DNA is TGCGCCAGCAGCCAAGTTCAAACAGGGAGCTCCTATAATTCACCCCTCCACTTT.

The chain recombines TRBV6-5 with TRBJ1-4; maybe TRBD1 (6 bases). The CDR3 spans 15 residues. With 7 bases removed from V and 0 bases from J, the gap between germline ends came to 12 bases. Looked up from germline, CDR1 is MNHEY and CDR2 is SVGAGI. The CDR3 DNA follows: TGTGCCAGCACCCGGGACACTTCAACTAATGAAAAACTGTTTTTT. This sequence encodes CASTRDTSTNEKLFF.

The chain has TRBV30 and TRBJ1-1; 7 nucleotides align to TRBD1. The V segment lost 2 bases and the J segment 8 bases; nucleotides outside the gene matches: 2. The CDR3 loop spans 11 amino acids. The germline gives CDR1 GTSNPN, CDR2 SVGIG (reference sequence). CDR3 coding DNA: TGTGCCTGGAGTCGGGACAGAGAAGCTTTCTTT. This sequence encodes CAWSRDREAFF.

The chain links TRBV5-6 to TRBJ1-2; TRBD1 might be the D (6 bases). Germline loops: CDR1 SGHDT, CDR2 YYEEEE. Trimming shortened V by 0 bases and J by 4 bases, and 10 bases separated the two germline ends. The CDR3 spans 14 residues. The CDR3 DNA is TGTGCCAGCAGCTTGGTGGGGGGGGCCTATGGCTACACCTTC. As protein: CASSLVGGAYGYTF.

The chain's CDR3 is CASTGGDRGTDEQFF. The CDR3 DNA is TGTGCCAGCACTGGAGGGGACAGGGGGACTGATGAGCAGTTCTTC. This chain uses TRBV6-1 with TRBJ2-1; 11 bases align to TRBD1. The CDR3 loop spans 15 amino acids. CDR1 and CDR2 (germline): MNHNS, SASEGT. V dropped 7 bases and J dropped 8; count of bases not matched to a gene: 10.

The chain is built from TRBV19 and TRBJ2-7; tentative D call: TRBD2 (5 bases). The CDR3 has 15 residues. Germline V lookup: CDR1 LNHDA, CDR2 SQIVND (reference sequence). Trimming shortened V by 3 bases and J by 2 bases, and 14 bases separated the two germline ends. CDR3 loop: CASSMAIGGPYEQYF. The CDR3 DNA is TGTGCCAGTAGTATGGCCATCGGAGGCCCCTACGAGCAGTACTTC.

The chain uses TRBV7-9 and TRBJ2-2, with D possibly TRBD1 on 5 matching bases. Germline-derived CDR1 and CDR2 are SEHNR and FQNEAQ (reference sequence). CDR3 length: 15 amino acids. Trimming cost V 3 bases and J 6 bases, with 14 bases left between them. The CDR3 DNA sequence: TGTGCCAGCAGCTTCGGGTCCGAAGGGGCCGGGGAGCTGTTTTTT. Translating it yields CASSFGSEGAGELFF.

The CDR3 here is CASRAGQGDTEAFF. Written as DNA, the CDR3 is TGTGCCAGCAGGGCAGGACAGGGGGACACTGAAGCTTTCTTT. V usage is TRBV5-4 and J usage is TRBJ1-1, with 10 bases matching TRBD1. CDR3 length: 14 residues. V gave up 5 bases and J gave up 3 bases; unmatched junction bases: 4. CDR1 is SGHNT and CDR2 is YYREEE in the germline V gene (reference sequence).

V gene TRBV30 combines with J gene TRBJ1-6; D not certain. This CDR3 is built from 16 residues. Trimming removed 0 bases at V and 3 bases at J, with 12 bases between. Per germline, CDR1 GTSNPN and CDR2 SVGIG (reference sequence). The CDR3 region has the DNA TGTGCCTGGAGTGTACGGGAGTGGGGCTATAATTCACCCCTCCACTTT. This sequence encodes CAWSVREWGYNSPLHF. The complete variable domain, with remaining parts taken from reference TRBV30 and TRBJ1-6, reads SQTIHQWPATLVQPVGSPLSLECTVEGTSNPNLYWYRQAAGRGLQLLFYSVGIGQISSEVPQNLSASRPQDRQFILSSKKLLLSDSGFYLCAWSVREWGYNSPLHFGNGTRLTVT.

The chain couples TRBV23-1 to TRBJ2-2; 7 bases map to TRBD1. TRBV23-1 is placed among ORFs of uncertain function. The CDR3 spans 17 residues. After removal of 3 bases from V and 5 bases from J, the junction contained 12 bases not matched to a gene. The DNA for the CDR3 is TGCGCCAGCAGTCAGCCTGTCTGGGCAGGGGGAACCGGGGAGCTGTTTTTT. It translates to CASSQPVWAGGTGELFF.